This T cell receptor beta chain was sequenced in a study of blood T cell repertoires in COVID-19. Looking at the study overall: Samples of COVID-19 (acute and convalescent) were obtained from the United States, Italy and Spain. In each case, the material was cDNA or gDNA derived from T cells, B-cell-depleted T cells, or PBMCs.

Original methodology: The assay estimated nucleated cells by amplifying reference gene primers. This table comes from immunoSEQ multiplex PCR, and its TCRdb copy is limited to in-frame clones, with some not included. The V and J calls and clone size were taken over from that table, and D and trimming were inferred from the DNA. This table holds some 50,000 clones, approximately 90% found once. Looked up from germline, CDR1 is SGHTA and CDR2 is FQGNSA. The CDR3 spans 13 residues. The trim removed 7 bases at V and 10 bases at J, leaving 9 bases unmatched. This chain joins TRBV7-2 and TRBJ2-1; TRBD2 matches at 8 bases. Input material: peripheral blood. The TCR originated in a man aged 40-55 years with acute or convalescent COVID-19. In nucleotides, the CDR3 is TGTGCCAGCAACCCGGGGCGGGGGGCAGAGCAGTTCTTC. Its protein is CASNPGRGAEQFF.